This is a list of T cell receptor beta chains from one sample in a study of graft-versus-host responses after intestinal transplantation. The table came from immunoSEQ multiplex PCR; TCRdb's copy has only in-frame clones and leaves some out. The sample has some 95,000 clones, over 75% seen once; the top ten hold around 0.49%. Their specific antigens are unknown. The sequencing here drew on unstimulated CD8+ T cells sorted from spleen or lymph node cells, taken before intestinal transplant. The receptors were gathered from a human donor who received an intestinal transplant. The CDR3 runs from the conserved cysteine through the conserved F or W. The D gene is left open where the match is weak. Where a row states a size, it is once, few, many or the class of an expanded clone; other rows omit it.

TRBD1	TRBV4-1	17	-	TRBJ1-3	CASSQASGTGTGNTIYF	TGCGCCAGCAGCCAGGCCTCCGGGACAGGGACTGGAAACACCATATATTTT
TRBD1	TRBV7-9	16	-	TRBJ2-3	CASSPTRTGSTDTQYF	TGTGCCAGCAGCCCTACTCGGACAGGGAGCACAGATACGCAGTATTTT
TRBD2	TRBV30	14	once	TRBJ2-1	CAWSGLADYNEQFF	TGTGCCTGGAGTGGACTAGCGGACTACAATGAGCAGTTCTTC
-	TRBV6-5	14	-	TRBJ2-7	CASSPTGFSYEQYF	TGTGCCAGCAGTCCTACGGGGTTCTCCTACGAGCAGTACTTC
-	TRBV15	15	once	TRBJ2-3	CATSRGLGAVDTQYF	TGTGCCACCAGCAGAGGTCTGGGGGCGGTGGATACGCAGTATTTT
-	TRBV7-2	13	-	TRBJ2-1	CASSFMRYNEQFF	TGTGCCAGCAGCTTTATGCGGTACAATGAGCAGTTCTTC
-	TRBV18	14	-	TRBJ2-7	CASPPTGDPYEQYF	TGTGCCAGCCCACCGACAGGCGACCCCTACGAGCAGTACTTC
-	TRBV11-2	16	-	TRBJ2-2	CASSTGSPYNTGELFF	TGTGCCAGCAGCACGGGAAGTCCCTATAACACCGGGGAGCTGTTTTTT
TRBD2	TRBV10-2	19	-	TRBJ2-2	CASKQSGTSGRASTGELFF	TGCGCCAGCAAGCAGTCCGGGACTAGCGGGAGGGCGAGCACCGGGGAGCTGTTTTTT
-	TRBV30	13	-	TRBJ2-3	CAWSVSLTDTQYF	TGTGCCTGGAGTGTAAGCCTAACAGATACGCAGTATTTT
TRBD1	TRBV5-1	16	-	TRBJ2-1	CASSLAPDREVGEQFF	TGCGCCAGCAGCTTGGCCCCGGACAGGGAAGTCGGTGAGCAGTTCTTC
-	TRBV6-1	14	-	TRBJ1-1	CASSPRDMNTEAFF	TGTGCCAGCAGCCCCAGGGACATGAACACTGAAGCTTTCTTT
-	TRBV4-1	12	-	TRBJ2-7	CASSQTPGEQYF	TGCGCCAGCAGCCAGACCCCAGGCGAGCAGTACTTC
-	TRBV6-4	14	-	TRBJ1-6	CASSEDIYNSPLHF	TGTGCCAGCAGTGAGGACATCTATAATTCACCCCTCCACTTT
TRBD1	TRBV2	15	-	TRBJ2-5	CASGGTGSNQETQYF	TGTGCCAGCGGGGGGACAGGGTCCAACCAAGAGACCCAGTACTTC
-	TRBV5-1	14	-	TRBJ2-1	CASSLELASNEQFF	TGCGCCAGCAGCTTGGAGCTAGCAAGCAATGAGCAGTTCTTC
-	TRBV6-5	15	-	TRBJ1-4	CASSNRHPTNEKLFF	TGTGCCAGCAGCAACAGGCACCCAACTAATGAAAAACTGTTTTTT
-	TRBV18	17	-	TRBJ1-1	CASSPKDYYRRNTEAFF	TGTGCCAGCTCACCTAAAGACTACTACCGGCGGAACACTGAAGCTTTCTTT
-	TRBV5-4	14	once	TRBJ1-2	CASTDPGDHYGYTF	TGTGCCAGCACCGACCCCGGAGACCACTATGGCTACACCTTC
-	TRBV18	14	-	TRBJ2-1	CASIGLAVYNEQFF	TGTGCCAGCATCGGGTTAGCGGTCTACAATGAGCAGTTCTTC
-	TRBV7-9	15	once	TRBJ1-4	CASSSFTGYNEKLFF	TGTGCCAGCAGCTCTTTTACAGGGTATAATGAAAAACTGTTTTTT
-	TRBV30	15	-	TRBJ2-1	CAWNLPTSGYNEQFF	TGTGCCTGGAACCTACCTACAAGCGGTTACAATGAGCAGTTCTTC
-	TRBV7-9	18	-	TRBJ1-6	CASSPILQGGSYNSPLHF	TGTGCCAGCAGCCCCATCCTGCAGGGAGGGTCCTATAATTCACCCCTCCACTTT
-	TRBV7-9	12	-	TRBJ2-7	CASSLRSHEQYF	TGTGCCAGCAGCCTCCGGAGCCACGAGCAGTACTTC
TRBD2	TRBV7-7	16	-	TRBJ2-5	CASSTRTSGGEETQYF	TGTGCCAGCAGCACCCGGACTAGCGGGGGGGAAGAGACCCAGTACTTC
TRBD2	TRBV5-8	14	-	TRBJ2-7	CASSAAGGTYEQYF	TGTGCCAGCAGCGCTGCGGGGGGCACCTACGAGCAGTACTTC
TRBD2	TRBV15	16	-	TRBJ2-1	CATSRDLPGGPYEQFF	TGTGCCACCAGCAGAGATCTACCGGGAGGGCCCTATGAGCAGTTCTTC
TRBD1	TRBV27	14	-	TRBJ2-3	CASRWGTGADTQYF	TGTGCCAGCAGGTGGGGGACAGGGGCAGATACGCAGTATTTT
TRBD1	TRBV27	16	-	TRBJ2-1	CASSLSDRGPDNEQFF	TGTGCCAGCAGTTTATCGGACAGGGGGCCCGACAATGAGCAGTTCTTC
-	TRBV7-9	14	-	TRBJ2-5	CASSLSGDGETQYF	TGTGCCAGCAGCTTATCCGGGGATGGGGAGACCCAGTACTTC
TRBD2	TRBV4-1	15	-	TRBJ2-3	CASSQEGLAGDTQYF	TGCGCCAGCAGCCAAGAGGGACTAGCGGGAGATACGCAGTATTTT
-	TRBV30	15	-	TRBJ2-7	CAWSDPSTGIYEQYF	TGTGCCTGGAGTGATCCCTCGACAGGCATCTACGAGCAGTACTTC
-	TRBV4-1	16	-	TRBJ1-6	CASSQGLSSYNSPLHF	TGCGCCAGCAGCCAAGGTCTCAGCTCCTATAATTCACCCCTCCACTTT
TRBD1	TRBV19	15	-	TRBJ1-5	CASSFGQGSNQPQHF	TGTGCCAGTAGTTTCGGACAGGGTAGCAATCAGCCCCAGCATTTT
-	TRBV28	18	-	TRBJ1-5	CASSLFLGEESTNQPQHF	TGTGCCAGCAGTTTATTCTTGGGGGAGGAATCCACCAATCAGCCCCAGCATTTT
-	TRBV28	14	-	TRBJ1-3	CASSLSGSGNTIYF	TGTGCCAGCAGTTTGAGTGGCTCTGGAAACACCATATATTTT
-	TRBV4-1	15	-	TRBJ2-7	CASSQGGQGSYEQYF	TGCGCCAGCAGCCAAGGGGGCCAGGGCTCCTACGAGCAGTACTTC
-	TRBV15	12	-	TRBJ2-3	CATSKAADTQYF	TGTGCCACCAGCAAGGCGGCAGATACGCAGTATTTT
-	TRBV6-6	13	few	TRBJ1-5	CASSRGGNQPQHF	TGTGCCAGCAGTCGGGGTGGCAATCAGCCCCAGCATTTT
-	TRBV5-8	16	-	TRBJ1-4	CASSLDWTAANEKLFF	TGTGCCAGCAGCTTAGACTGGACAGCGGCTAATGAAAAACTGTTTTTT
TRBD1	TRBV7-9	16	-	TRBJ2-2	CASSSTGAGNTGELFF	TGTGCCAGCAGCTCGACAGGGGCTGGGAACACCGGGGAGCTGTTTTTT
-	TRBV27	15	once	TRBJ1-1	CASSLSGEGGTEAFF	TGTGCCAGCAGTTTATCGGGGGAGGGAGGCACTGAAGCTTTCTTT
-	TRBV6-1	12	-	TRBJ2-1	CASSANYNEQFF	TGTGCCAGCAGTGCAAATTACAATGAGCAGTTCTTC
TRBD1	TRBV6-1	15	-	TRBJ2-5	CASSERDRNQETQYF	TGTGCCAGCAGTGAAAGGGACAGGAACCAAGAGACCCAGTACTTC
-	TRBV28	14	-	TRBJ2-1	CASGSGTGRNEQFF	TGTGCCAGCGGATCCGGAACAGGGCGCAATGAGCAGTTCTTC